Detailed here is one TCR beta chain. As yet, its antigen is unknown. Sequenced by immunoSEQ multiplex PCR; TCRdb stores in-frame clones only, minus some. The table lists under 15,000 clones, 74% of them singletons. This CDR3 has 14 amino acids. CDR1 is MNHEY and CDR2 is SVGAGI in the germline V gene. The J segment lost 3 bases and the V segment lost 0 bases, leaving 2 bases of the junction unmatched. The data stem from a study of regulatory dendritic cells for organ transplantation. Allogeneic regulatory or mature dendritic cells were co-cultured for 4 to 6 days with CFSE-labeled sorted T cells at 1:10.

Sequencing was carried out using naive CD4+ T cells from blood cultured with regulatory dendritic cells. Documented subset: CD45RA+ naive T cells. The chain carries TRBV6-5 and TRBJ2-7; the match to TRBD1 covers 7 bases. The TCR originated in a human donor in good health. The CDR3 bases are TGTGCCAGCAGTTACTCGGGGACAGACTACGAGCAGTACTTC. Translated: CASSYSGTDYEQYF.